This T cell receptor (beta chain) was observed in a study of blood T cell repertoires in COVID-19. As for the study in general: COVID-19 samples from acute and convalescent phases originated in the United States, Italy and Spain. T cells, B-cell-depleted T cells, or PBMCs supplied cDNA or gDNA.

Original processing methods: Amplification from reference gene primers served as the basis for estimated nucleated cell counts. This table comes from immunoSEQ multiplex PCR, and its TCRdb copy is limited to in-frame clones, with some not included. The D gene and trimming were derived from the DNA, and the V and J assignments and clone size from that table. The data contain 170,000 or so clones, more than 90% of them singletons. Germline loops: CDR1 MGHDK, CDR2 SYGVNS. V lost 6 bases, J lost 5 bases, and 22 bases lay in between. The CDR3 has 16 amino acids. The clonotype was recovered from a man in his forties or fifties with acute or convalescent COVID-19. V gene TRBV25-1 combines with J gene TRBJ2-5, with a possible D match to TRBD2 (6 bases). Sample: peripheral blood. CDR3 amino acids: CASSPRGTKGWETQYF. In DNA, the CDR3 is TGTGCCAGCAGCCCACGGGGGACCAAGGGATGGGAGACCCAGTACTTC.